The clone carrying this TCR beta chain was observed a single time. Its antigen is unidentified. Each patient came to thyroid surgery without any prior treatment (of any kind). Per the study methods: Clinicopathological groups supplied CDR3 differences that were used to build a distant-metastasis classifier for papillary thyroid cancer. TCRdb redid the clone calls on the PCR reads using MiXCR. TCRdb, not the authors, supplied the V and J calls. Altogether 9,000 to 15,000 clones are present, approximately 32% being singletons, with the ten largest covering more than 9.5%. There are 16 residues in the CDR3. CDR1 SNHLY and CDR2 FYNNEI come from the germline V gene. V lost 9 bases and J 5 bases, leaving 22 bases between the germline ends. This entry is derived from a study of metastatic and nonmetastatic thyroid tumors. Study-wide background: Repertoires from malignant and benign thyroid patients were compared across blood and tumor or nodule tissue.

Findings and caveats of the study: As reported, TCR beta diversity in blood and tumor was significantly higher in malignant thyroid tumors than in benign nodules.

The chain carries TRBV2 and TRBJ1-4; D call uncertain. Sequenced: tumor tissue. The sequence was obtained from a female donor with papillary thyroid cancer or a benign thyroid nodule (not recorded which). Some clones in this sample may be carry-over from other donors' samples. CDR3 residues: CASRNPGDISNEKLFF. CDR3 in DNA: TGTGCCAGTAGGAACCCAGGAGATATATCGAATGAAAAACTGTTTTTT.